Detailed here is one TCR beta chain. Its antigen is still unknown. This entry comes from a study of T cell responses to AZD1222 COVID-19 vaccine. Whole-study findings and limits: The donors showed a predominance of white British ancestry and of females, with possible underestimation of clonal diversity.

The CDR3 totals 17 residues. The V gene's germline CDR1 is MNHEY and CDR2 SMNVEV (reference sequence). The V and J ends lost 0 bases and 0 bases respectively, with 12 bases between them. TCRdb's table, derived via immunoSEQ multiplex PCR, lists solely in-frame clones and lacks some. This table holds 100,000 to 150,000 clones, less than 95% found once. The rearrangement joins TRBV27 to TRBJ2-1, with unresolved D. This clonotype was obtained from an adult in good health. The sample here was peripheral blood, taken on day 0 of MenACWY control vaccination. The CDR3: CASSLSLRRSSYNEQFF. The CDR3 DNA reads as TGTGCCAGCAGTTTATCGTTGCGCCGGAGCTCCTACAATGAGCAGTTCTTC.